This passage covers 32 T cell receptor beta chains from one sample sequenced in a study of blood T cell repertoires in COVID-19. TCRdb's table, derived via immunoSEQ multiplex PCR, lists solely in-frame clones and lacks some. The repertoire consists of hundreds of thousands of clones, with about 90% occurring once and the leading ten covering 0.95% to 1.3%. Sequencing was carried out using peripheral blood. Receptor source: a middle-aged woman with COVID-19, enrolled during active disease.

The gene calls are TRBV9 and TRBJ2-3, with D possibly TRBD2 on 7 matching bases. Trimming took 0 bases from V and 5 from J, leaving 19 bases between them. Germline lookup yields CDR1 SGDLS and CDR2 YYNGEE. The CDR3 runs to 17 residues. CDR3 amino acids: CASSVVSAGASGDTQYF. The CDR3 nucleotides read TGTGCCAGCAGCGTAGTCTCGGCGGGGGCCTCCGGAGATACGCAGTATTTT.

The J gene is TRBJ1-2, the V gene TRBV28; D is unresolved. Trimming removed 1 base from V and 5 bases from J, with 14 bases in between. CDR1 is MDHEN and CDR2 is SYDVKM in the germline V gene. This CDR3 is built from 15 residues. The chain's CDR3 is CASSLLVERSYGYTF. The CDR3 bases are TGTGCCAGCAGTTTATTGGTCGAGCGGTCATATGGCTACACCTTC.

This chain connects TRBV7-2 to TRBJ2-3; D is possibly TRBD2 (7 bases). V lost 4 bases and J 3 bases, leaving 17 bases between the germline ends. The germline V gene encodes CDR1 SGHTA and CDR2 FQGNSA. The CDR3 is 16 residues long. The CDR3 DNA reads as TGTGCCAGCAGCTACTACGGGGGGCGAGGGACAGATACGCAGTATTTT. Amino acid sequence: CASSYYGGRGTDTQYF.

The chain is built from TRBV11-2 and TRBJ2-7; tentatively, D is TRBD1 (5 bases). The CDR3 has 13 residues. V was pared by 1 base and J by 6 bases, with 10 bases between. CDR1 SGHAT and CDR2 FQNNGV come from the germline V gene. CDR3 loop: CASSLGTGGEQYF. The CDR3 DNA reads as TGTGCCAGCAGCTTAGGAACAGGTGGCGAGCAGTACTTC.

The V gene is TRBV28, the J gene TRBJ1-2; tentatively, D is TRBD1 (5 bases). The CDR3 length is 13 residues. Germline values: CDR1 MDHEN, CDR2 SYDVKM. Trimming left V 6 bases short and J 2 bases short, with 10 bases between. CDR3 sequence reads: CASRVSGNYGYTF. CDR3 coding DNA: TGTGCCAGCAGAGTATCAGGGAACTATGGCTACACCTTC.

The chain employs TRBV6-5 and TRBJ2-7, with 7 bases identical to TRBD1. From germline, CDR1 is MNHEY and CDR2 SVGAGI. The V gene end was trimmed by 4 bases and the J gene end by 2 bases; junction bases not matched to a gene: 5. This CDR3 spans 14 amino acids. CDR3 sequence: CASSLYRGAYEQYF. The CDR3 DNA follows: TGTGCCAGCAGTTTGTACAGGGGAGCCTACGAGCAGTACTTC.

J is TRBJ2-7 and V is TRBV7-2; possibly TRBD1 for D (6 bases). V dropped 5 bases and J dropped 2 bases, with 16 bases sitting between them. The CDR3 length is 15 residues. CDR1 and CDR2 (germline): SGHTA, FQGNSA. The CDR3 spells CASSLLGDTAYEQYF. The CDR3 DNA follows: TGTGCCAGCAGCCTCCTAGGGGACACTGCCTACGAGCAGTACTTC.

J is TRBJ1-2 and V is TRBV7-2, with D perhaps matching TRBD1 (6 bases). CDR1 and CDR2 (germline): SGHTA, FQGNSA. With 6 bases removed from V and 0 bases from J, the gap between germline ends came to 11 bases. The CDR3 runs to 14 residues. The CDR3 bases are TGTGCCAGCAGGAAGCAGGGGACTAACTATGGCTACACCTTC. Translated: CASRKQGTNYGYTF.

The chain couples TRBV11-2 to TRBJ1-1; 9 nucleotides align to TRBD1. The germline gives CDR1 SGHAT, CDR2 FQNNGV. With 5 bases clipped from V and 11 bases from J, the junction kept 9 bases outside the gene matches. The CDR3 has 13 amino acids. For the CDR3, the DNA is TGTGCCAGCAGCATCGACAGGGGGGATAAGGCTTTCTTT. Translation: CASSIDRGDKAFF.

The chain is built from TRBV4-3 and TRBJ1-2, with TRBD1 identical over 9 bases. The CDR3 covers 16 residues. The V gene's germline CDR1 is LGHNA and CDR2 YSLEER. J gave up 0 bases and V 3 bases, and 5 bases lay outside the gene matches. CDR3 sequence: CASSQRGTGTNYGYTF. In nucleotides, the CDR3 is TGCGCCAGCAGCCAGAGAGGGACAGGGACTAACTATGGCTACACCTTC.

The rearrangement joins TRBV4-1 to TRBJ1-5, with D possibly being TRBD1 (6 bases). Germline values: CDR1 MGHRA, CDR2 YSYEKL. Trimming cost V 0 bases and J 9 bases, with 18 bases left between them. This CDR3 is built from 16 residues. The CDR3 here is CASSQDFPGDIRPQHF. CDR3 sequence (DNA): TGCGCCAGCAGCCAAGATTTTCCAGGGGACATTCGGCCCCAGCATTTT.

The chain couples TRBV9 to TRBJ2-7; TRBD1 aligns across 8 bases. CDR3 length equals 14 residues. The germline V gene encodes CDR1 SGDLS and CDR2 YYNGEE. With 3 bases clipped from V and 2 bases from J, the junction kept 4 bases outside the gene matches. CDR3 nucleotides: TGTGCCAGCAGCGCAGACAGGGGAACCTACGAGCAGTACTTC. Its protein is CASSADRGTYEQYF.

The rearrangement uses TRBV9 and TRBJ2-5; no clear D gene. Germline V gene sequence: CDR1 SGDLS, CDR2 YYNGEE. V was cut by 0 bases and J by 1 base, with 10 bases left in between. The length of the CDR3 is 15 residues. CDR3 bases: TGTGCCAGCAGCGTAGAAGGAGAAAGCCAAGAGACCCAGTACTTC. Its translation is CASSVEGESQETQYF.

The chain recombines TRBV27 with TRBJ2-1; possibly TRBD1 for D (5 bases). CDR3 length: 12 amino acids. CDR1 MNHEY and CDR2 SMNVEV come from the germline V gene (reference sequence). With 3 bases removed from V and 9 bases from J, the gap between germline ends came to 9 bases. The CDR3 DNA reads as TGTGCCAGCAGTTTCCCAGGGTTTGAGCAGTTCTTC. Protein product: CASSFPGFEQFF.

The V call is TRBV5-1, the J call TRBJ1-2; TRBD1 is a possible D gene (5 bases). V was pared by 0 bases and J by 8 bases, with 14 bases between. The CDR3 extends over 14 amino acids. The germline V gene encodes CDR1 SGHRS and CDR2 YFSETQ. CDR3 sequence (DNA): TGCGCCAGCAGCTTGGCAAACAGGTCGGGCGGCTACACCTTC. It specifies CASSLANRSGGYTF.

CDR3 nucleotides: TGTGCCACCAGCAAAACAGGGGGCAGGTCACCCCTCCACTTT. It is translated as CATSKTGGRSPLHF. This chain uses TRBV15 with TRBJ1-6; TRBD1 matches at 9 bases. V was clipped by 4 bases and J by 10 bases; unmatched bases: 5. CDR1 is LNHNV and CDR2 is YYDKDF in the germline V gene (reference sequence). CDR3 length equals 14 residues.

The chain couples TRBV4-1 to TRBJ1-5, with 7 bases matching TRBD1. Germline CDR1 is MGHRA and CDR2 is YSYEKL. The CDR3 length is 15 residues. Trimming at V came to 0 bases and at J to 9 bases, leaving 8 bases not matched to a gene. CDR3 nucleotides: TGCGCCAGCAGCCAAGAACACAGGGGTGATAGGCCCCAGCATTTT. It specifies CASSQEHRGDRPQHF.

The rearrangement links TRBV27 to TRBJ1-1, with D perhaps matching TRBD1 (6 bases). This CDR3 region has 17 residues. Per the germline V gene, CDR1 is MNHEY and CDR2 is SMNVEV (reference sequence). Trimming removed 1 base from V and 2 bases from J, with 17 bases in between. The CDR3 nucleotides are TGTGCCAGCAGTTTATACGCCGGACAGCTCACAAACACTGAAGCTTTCTTT. Residues: CASSLYAGQLTNTEAFF.

The rearrangement uses TRBV5-1 and TRBJ2-7; 8 positions agree with TRBD2. This CDR3 region has 13 residues. Germline CDR1 SGHRS, CDR2 YFSETQ. J gave up 3 bases and V 5 bases, and 4 bases lay outside the gene matches. DNA for the CDR3: TGCGCCAGCAGTGATAGCGGGAACTACGAGCAGTACTTC. It specifies CASSDSGNYEQYF.

This sequence joins TRBV5-4 and TRBJ1-1; 8 bases align to TRBD1. The CDR3 has 13 amino acids. V dropped 2 bases and J dropped 5; count of bases not matched to a gene: 2. Per the germline V gene, CDR1 is SGHNT and CDR2 is YYREEE (reference sequence). The DNA of the CDR3 is TGTGCCAGCAGCTTTCGGGACAGGACTGAAGCTTTCTTT. As protein: CASSFRDRTEAFF.

As DNA, the CDR3 is TGCGCCAGCAGCTTGGACAGGGGGCATACCCACGAGCAGTACTTC. Protein sequence: CASSLDRGHTHEQYF. V usage is TRBV5-1 and J usage is TRBJ2-7; 9 bases are shared with TRBD1. The CDR3 length is 15 residues. The V segment lost 0 bases and the J segment 5 bases; nucleotides outside the gene matches: 6. Germline V lookup: CDR1 SGHRS, CDR2 YFSETQ.

This chain uses TRBV5-1 with TRBJ1-6; 7 bases match TRBD1. The ends lost 5 bases at V and 6 bases at J; junction bases unmatched: 11. Per the germline V gene, CDR1 is SGHRS and CDR2 is YFSETQ. This CDR3 comprises 16 residues. The CDR3 region has the DNA TGCGCCAGCAGTGTTGAGACAGGGTCCCTTAATTCACCCCTCCACTTT. It is translated as CASSVETGSLNSPLHF.

The chain couples TRBV27 to TRBJ2-1, with D uncertain. The CDR3 runs 15 residues. Germline assignment: CDR1 MNHEY and CDR2 SMNVEV (reference sequence). The V end lost 4 bases, the J end lost 0 bases, and 10 bases lay between the germline ends. CDR3 nucleotides: TGTGCCAGCAGTTCCGCCGAGAGCTCCTACAATGAGCAGTTCTTC. This translates into CASSSAESSYNEQFF.

The V and J genes are TRBV2 and TRBJ2-1; 8 bases align to TRBD1. CDR3 size: 14 residues. The ends lost 1 base at V and 9 bases at J; junction bases unmatched: 5. The germline V gene encodes CDR1 SNHLY and CDR2 FYNNEI. The CDR3, as DNA: TGTGCCAGCAGTGAAGTTCACGACAGGGGTGAGCAGTTCTTC. Its translation: CASSEVHDRGEQFF.

The genes are TRBV5-4 and TRBJ2-7; TRBD1 matches at 7 bases. The V gene's germline CDR1 is SGHNT and CDR2 YYREEE (reference sequence). V gave up 3 bases and J gave up 6 bases; unmatched junction bases: 3. CDR3 length: 12 residues. Here the CDR3 DNA reads TGTGCCAGCAGCTCAGGGGGTTCCGAGCAGTACTTC. It codes for CASSSGGSEQYF.

The CDR3 sequence: CASSIGTGNAYEQYF. CDR3 DNA sequence: TGTGCCAGCAGCATCGGGACAGGGAACGCCTACGAGCAGTACTTC. The genes are TRBV9 and TRBJ2-7, with 9 bases that match TRBD1. CDR1 is SGDLS and CDR2 is YYNGEE in the germline V gene. V trimming: 4 bases; J trimming: 2 bases; junction bases outside the gene matches: 7. The CDR3 spans 15 residues.

This chain uses TRBV6-6 with TRBJ2-7; 7 bases match TRBD1. The CDR3 is made up of 15 amino acids. Germline-derived CDR1 and CDR2 are MNHNY and SVGAGI (reference sequence). Trimming removed 0 bases from V and 0 bases from J; junction bases left unmatched: 2. CDR3 sequence: CASSYSNRGSYEQYF. CDR3 coding DNA: TGTGCCAGCAGTTACTCTAACAGGGGCTCCTACGAGCAGTACTTC.

This clone has more than one count but fewer than ten. The chain recombines TRBV7-2 with TRBJ1-6; no definite D call. This CDR3 region has 13 residues. Germline V gives CDR1 SGHTA, CDR2 FQGNSA. The V end was cut by 2 bases, the J end by 8 bases, with 7 bases between. The CDR3 DNA follows: TGTGCCAGCAGCTTACACCGCGATTCACCCCTCCACTTT. The encoded protein is CASSLHRDSPLHF.

This clone occurred once. The gene calls are TRBV9 and TRBJ2-2; D is possibly TRBD1 (6 bases). Trimming took off 3 bases at V and 0 bases at J, with 12 bases between the two ends. CDR3 length: 16 amino acids. CDR1 is SGDLS, CDR2 YYNGEE, per germline. CDR3 in amino acids: CASSAEGVSNTGELFF. Here the CDR3 DNA reads TGTGCCAGCAGCGCAGAGGGGGTATCGAACACCGGGGAGCTGTTTTTT.

V gene TRBV5-4 combines with J gene TRBJ2-1; 7 bases are a match to TRBD2. The CDR3 extends over 15 amino acids. Germline V gene data show CDR1 as SGHNT and CDR2 as YYREEE (reference sequence). J lost 2 bases, V lost 4 bases, and 6 bases had no gene match. The CDR3 DNA reads TGTGCCAGCAGCCCCATGGGAGGGACCTACAATGAGCAGTTCTTC. The encoded protein is CASSPMGGTYNEQFF.

This chain uses TRBV5-1 with TRBJ2-7; D might be TRBD2 (6 bases). The CDR3 spans 15 residues. Trimming shortened V by 1 base and J by 3 bases, and 14 bases separated the two germline ends. In germline, CDR1 is SGHRS, CDR2 YFSETQ. The CDR3 region is CASSLSSGGSYEQYF. CDR3 bases: TGCGCCAGCAGCTTGTCATCCGGGGGAAGCTACGAGCAGTACTTC.

The genes are TRBV5-5 and TRBJ2-1, with TRBD2 matching 8 bases. The CDR3 runs 13 residues. The trim removed 1 base at V and 9 bases at J, leaving 3 bases unmatched. Germline CDR1 reads SGHKS; CDR2 reads YYEKEE (reference sequence). The CDR3 DNA reads as TGTGCCAGCAGCTTGACGGGGGGGACTGAGCAGTTCTTC. Residues: CASSLTGGTEQFF.